These 20 T cell receptor beta chains came from one sample sequenced in a study of T cells in tumors after PD-1 blockade. Assay: immunoSEQ multiplex PCR; the TCRdb copy retains only in-frame clones and omits some. The sample yields 60,000 to 65,000 clones, around 72% seen once. The sample was PBMCs, taken after anti-PD-1 treatment. The receptors here all came from a human donor with basal cell carcinoma.

This clone was seen at least ten times. This chain uses TRBV27 with TRBJ1-1; no clear D. The germline CDR1 and CDR2 sequences are MNHEY and SMNVEV (reference sequence). This CDR3 contains 16 residues. V lost 4 bases and J 2 bases, leaving 17 bases between the germline ends. CDR3 nucleotides: TGTGCCAGCAGTTCCCCCCTTAGGCGGGGAAACACTGAAGCTTTCTTT. Translated, it gives CASSSPLRRGNTEAFF.

The chain combines TRBV6-5 with TRBJ2-1; tentative D call: TRBD2 (7 bases). The CDR3 is 13 residues long. Trimming stripped 10 bases from V and 10 bases from J, with 20 bases between. In germline, CDR1 is MNHEY, CDR2 SVGAGI. Here the CDR3 DNA reads TGTGCCACGGGGGGCCCCGAATCCGGGGAGCAGTTCTTC. Amino acids: CATGGPESGEQFF.

The chain combines TRBV7-2 with TRBJ2-7, with 10 nucleotides matching TRBD2. The CDR3 is 14 residues long. With V trimmed by 5 bases and J by 2 bases, 3 bases remained unmatched. Germline V gene data show CDR1 as SGHTA and CDR2 as FQGNSA. The CDR3 loop is CASSETSGAYEQYF. The CDR3 coding sequence is TGTGCCAGCAGCGAAACTAGCGGGGCCTACGAGCAGTACTTC.

The gene calls are TRBV11-3 and TRBJ2-7; D might be TRBD2 (5 bases). V lost 0 bases to trimming and J lost 7 bases, with 10 bases between them. The CDR3 extends over 13 amino acids. Germline CDR1 is SGHNT and CDR2 is YENEEA. The CDR3 region is CASSLDEKREQYF. DNA of the CDR3: TGTGCCAGCAGCTTAGATGAGAAGCGGGAGCAGTACTTC.

The gene calls are TRBV5-1 and TRBJ1-3, with 7 bases lining up with TRBD1. This CDR3 comprises 18 residues. From germline, CDR1 is SGHRS and CDR2 YFSETQ. The ends lost 3 bases at V and 0 bases at J; junction bases unmatched: 12. The CDR3 nucleotides are TGCGCCAGCAGCTCATCCGGGACAGAAAACACCTCTGGAAACACCATATATTTT. This codes for CASSSSGTENTSGNTIYF.

This sequence joins TRBV18 and TRBJ1-5, with 11 bases that match TRBD1. Germline CDR1 is KGHSH and CDR2 is LQKENI. CDR3 length: 15 amino acids. Germline trimming cut 6 bases from V and 8 bases from J; bases unmatched to any gene: 9. CDR3 DNA: TGTGCCAGCTCGCGGACCCCGGGACAGGGGGAGCCCCAGCATTTT. Amino acids: CASSRTPGQGEPQHF. The complete variable domain, with remaining parts taken from reference TRBV18 and TRBJ1-5, reads NAGVMQNPRHLVRRRGQEARLRCSPMKGHSHVYWYRQLPEEGLKFMVYLQKENIIDESGMPKERFSAEFPKEGPSILRIQQVVRGDSAAYFCASSRTPGQGEPQHFGDGTRLSIL.

The gene calls are TRBV3-1 (or the pseudogene TRBV3-2) and TRBJ1-2; no clear D gene. The CDR3 loop spans 13 amino acids. V lost 3 bases and J lost 5, with 10 bases in between. Germline loops: CDR1 LGHDT, CDR2 YNNKEL (reference sequence). As DNA, the CDR3 is TGTGCCAGCAGCCAGGGCGGCGTTTATGGCTACACCTTC. Encoded protein: CASSQGGVYGYTF.

This chain joins TRBV9 and TRBJ2-2; D is unclear. V was shortened by 5 bases and J by 5 bases, with 10 bases between the two germline ends. The CDR3 consists of 13 residues. Germline CDR1 SGDLS, CDR2 YYNGEE. CDR3 amino acids: CASSPSQTGELFF. The CDR3 DNA reads TGTGCCAGCAGTCCTAGTCAAACCGGGGAGCTGTTTTTT.

On this clone itself: Additional DNA sequences in this sample encode the identical CDR3. V usage is TRBV5-1 and J usage is TRBJ2-2, with 11 positions matching TRBD2. The CDR3 is 17 amino acids. Trimming at V came to 4 bases and at J to 1 base, leaving 6 bases not matched to a gene. The germline V gene encodes CDR1 SGHRS and CDR2 YFSETQ. The CDR3 spells CASSHGLAGGNTGELFF. The CDR3 coding sequence is TGCGCCAGCAGCCATGGGCTAGCGGGGGGGAACACCGGGGAGCTGTTTTTT.

V is TRBV15 and J is TRBJ1-1; D perhaps matches TRBD1 (5 bases). The CDR3 has 14 amino acids. Trimming shortened V by 3 bases and J by 1 base, and 9 bases separated the two germline ends. Germline CDR1 LNHNV, CDR2 YYDKDF (reference sequence). In nucleotides, the CDR3 is TGTGCCACCAGCAGGGCAGGGTGGAACACTGAAGCTTTCTTT. The encoded protein is CATSRAGWNTEAFF.

The genes are TRBV5-1 and TRBJ1-1; no clear D gene. V was pared by 4 bases and J by 1 base, with 14 bases between. Looked up from germline, CDR1 is SGHRS and CDR2 is YFSETQ. The CDR3 extends over 15 amino acids. The CDR3: CASSTRALGNTEAFF. The CDR3 DNA sequence: TGCGCCAGCAGCACCCGGGCCTTAGGGAACACTGAAGCTTTCTTT.

V usage is TRBV5-5 and J usage is TRBJ2-7, with D perhaps given as TRBD1 or TRBD2 (5 bases each). This CDR3 contains 14 residues. V was shortened by 0 bases and J by 7 bases, with 14 bases between the two germline ends. The V gene's germline CDR1 is SGHKS and CDR2 YYEKEE (reference sequence). The CDR3 DNA is TGTGCCAGCAGCTTGGCCGTCTCTGGGGGAGAGCAGTACTTC. Amino acid sequence: CASSLAVSGGEQYF.

The chain employs TRBV30 and TRBJ1-1, with D tentatively TRBD1 (5 bases). The V end lost 0 bases, the J end lost 1 base, and 12 bases lay between the germline ends. The CDR3 is 15 amino acids. The V gene's germline CDR1 is GTSNPN and CDR2 SVGIG (reference sequence). The CDR3 DNA reads as TGTGCCTGGAGTGTAGAGGGGCTGAGGAACACTGAAGCTTTCTTT. Translation gives CAWSVEGLRNTEAFF. Drawing the rest from reference TRBV30 and TRBJ1-1, the complete variable domain is SQTIHQWPATLVQPVGSPLSLECTVEGTSNPNLYWYRQAAGRGLQLLFYSVGIGQISSEVPQNLSASRPQDRQFILSSKKLLLSDSGFYLCAWSVEGLRNTEAFFGQGTRLTVV.

As concerns this clone: One end of the junction does not line up with germline, which may come from a read error. The gene calls are TRBV29-1 and TRBJ1-1, with 7 bases matching TRBD1. Germline CDR1 reads SQVTM; CDR2 reads ANQGSEA. The CDR3 runs to 14 residues. CDR3 sequence reads: CSGEMAGGGTEAFF. CDR3 DNA sequence: TGCAGCGGTGAAATGGCAGGGGGGGGGACTGAAGCTTTCTTT. The full variable domain, in which reference TRBV29-1 and TRBJ1-1 provide the parts outside the CDR3, is SAVISQKPSRDICQRGTSLTIQCQVDSQVTMMFWYRQQPGQSLTLIATANQGSEATYESGFVIDKFPISRPNLTFSTLTVSNMSPEDSSIYLCSGEMAGGGTEAFFGQGTRLTVV.

The rearrangement joins TRBV29-1 to TRBJ2-1; D may match TRBD1 or TRBD2 (5 bases each). Germline CDR1 reads SQVTM; CDR2 reads ANQGSEA. The germline V and J ends were trimmed by 6 bases and 8 bases, with 14 bases remaining between them. The CDR3 contains 12 residues. This CDR3 is CSVMVWDDEQFF. The CDR3 DNA is TGCAGCGTCATGGTTTGGGACGATGAGCAGTTCTTC.

This clone was counted between two and nine times. The chain couples TRBV5-1 to TRBJ2-5; D possibly uses TRBD1 or TRBD2 (6 bases each). This CDR3 is 13 amino acids long. Trimming took 5 bases from V and 4 from J, leaving 12 bases between them. Germline loops: CDR1 SGHRS, CDR2 YFSETQ. The CDR3 protein is CASSQGGGETQYF. The CDR3 nucleotides read TGCGCCAGCAGTCAAGGGGGAGGAGAGACCCAGTACTTC.

The genes are TRBV7-2 and TRBJ2-2, with D unclear. Germline loops: CDR1 SGHTA, CDR2 FQGNSA. The germline V and J ends were trimmed by 2 bases and 2 bases, with 12 bases remaining between them. The CDR3 sequence is 16 residues long. The CDR3 sequence is CASSLRSKANTGELFF. CDR3 sequence (DNA): TGTGCCAGCAGCTTAAGATCAAAAGCAAACACCGGGGAGCTGTTTTTT.

The chain couples TRBV7-6 to TRBJ2-1; D not resolved. Trimming removed 1 base at V and 6 bases at J, with 4 bases between. Germline values: CDR1 SGHVS, CDR2 FNYEAQ. This CDR3 has 12 amino acids. CDR3 in DNA: TGTGCCAGCAGCTTAGACCGCAATGAGCAGTTCTTC. Translating gives CASSLDRNEQFF.

The V and J genes are TRBV5-1 and TRBJ1-5; D gene uncertain. Germline lookup yields CDR1 SGHRS and CDR2 YFSETQ. CDR3 length: 14 amino acids. Between the trimmed V and J ends, which lost 3 bases and 0 bases, there was a span of 7 bases. CDR3 amino acids: CASSWGDSNQPQHF. Here the CDR3 DNA reads TGCGCCAGCAGCTGGGGTGATAGCAATCAGCCCCAGCATTTT.

On this clone itself: Other DNA sequences in the same sample also yield this CDR3. The CDR3 nucleotides are TGTGCCAGCAGCTCCACCGGGACAGGGAATTCTCGCTGGGATAATTCACCCCTCCACTTT. Encoded protein: CASSSTGTGNSRWDNSPLHF. V usage is TRBV27 and J usage is TRBJ1-6, with 9 nucleotides matching TRBD1. V was pared by 6 bases and J by 5 bases, with 20 bases of the junction left unmatched. This CDR3 contains 20 residues. Looked up from germline, CDR1 is MNHEY and CDR2 is SMNVEV (reference sequence).